The TCR beta chain under discussion was sequenced for a study of CD8 T cells in ankylosing spondylitis (dated by TCRdb to 2016 to 2017). Some background on the complete study: T cell receptor beta repertoires were profiled in healthy donors and ankylosing spondylitis patients so that disease-linked TCR variants could be found. Samples of peripheral blood were taken, and for ankylosing spondylitis patients, synovial fluid was collected as well. The full study cohort was made up of 20 to 25 ankylosing spondylitis patients and about a hundred healthy donors. On the study overall, not on this receptor specifically: Some TCR beta motif variants had previously been reported in synovial fluid and blood of reactive arthritis patients, which suggested common disease-initiation mechanisms. The disease-linked clones showed a CD8+ phenotype and occurred at relatively low frequencies in peripheral blood. According to the report, matched synovial fluid samples from ankylosing spondylitis patients were significantly enriched for the disease-linked clones. A TCR beta motif made up of under ten highly homologous amino acid variants appeared to be characteristic of blood from ankylosing spondylitis patients.

Sequencing was carried out with an Illumina HiSeq 2500. Quantitative 5'-RACE with molecular barcodes was used to prepare TCR beta libraries. The authors' pipeline ran thus. A new computational method, built on a probabilistic model of VDJ rearrangement, was used to identify disease-linked TCR variants. Starting from the raw public reads, TCRdb applied fastp trimming at Q25, assembled clones with MiXCR and retained in-frame beta chains. Rows are unified per CDR3 protein, each entry keeping the most common DNA and genes. The V and J calls and clone size come from TCRdb's table, not from the authors' own analysis. The sample records tens of thousands of distinct CDR3 sequences, roughly 5.3% of which are singletons. The ten largest clones add up to 2% to 2.5% of the sample. At least ten counts were recorded for this clonotype. Its antigen has not been determined. No much larger clone exists at a distance of one base, and base qualities are not known.

The CDR3 runs 16 amino acids, cysteine and phenylalanine included. Of the read, only the CDR3 DNA is kept; its 48 bases are in frame from base 1. Trimming removed 3 bases from V and 5 bases from J; the gene matches leave 9 bases unexplained. CDR1 SGHTA and CDR2 FQGTGA are derived from the germline V gene. What was sequenced was blood, either unsorted or a sorted T cell fraction (not recorded which). The sequence joins TRBV7-3 to TRBJ2-3; TRBD2 agrees with 9 junctional bases. The TCR originated in a male donor with ankylosing spondylitis or in good health (not recorded which). The nucleotide sequence reads as follows: TGTGCCAGCAGCTTTATCCCTAGCGGGGCGGGAGATACGCAGTATTTT. Translated, it gives CASSFIPSGAGDTQYF.